The TCR beta chain described here comes from a study of early T cells in non-severe SARS-CoV-2 infection. This clonotype appeared many times. The CDR3 spans 14 residues. The junction had 7 bases not matched to a gene; V was cut back by 6 bases and J by 7 bases. TCRdb redid the calling of the 5' RACE reads with MiXCR, one entry per CDR3 protein. The data contain about 63,000 distinct CDR3 sequences, 10% to 15% of them singletons. Sequenced sample: whole blood. This receptor was obtained from an adult who was a healthcare worker with PCR-confirmed SARS-CoV-2 infection or an uninfected control (not recorded which). The genes are TRBV12-3 or TRBV12-4 and TRBJ2-3; 10 bases align to TRBD2. CDR3 bases: TGTGCCAGCAGAAAAGCGGGGGGGATAAATACGCAGTATTTT. It encodes CASRKAGGINTQYF.